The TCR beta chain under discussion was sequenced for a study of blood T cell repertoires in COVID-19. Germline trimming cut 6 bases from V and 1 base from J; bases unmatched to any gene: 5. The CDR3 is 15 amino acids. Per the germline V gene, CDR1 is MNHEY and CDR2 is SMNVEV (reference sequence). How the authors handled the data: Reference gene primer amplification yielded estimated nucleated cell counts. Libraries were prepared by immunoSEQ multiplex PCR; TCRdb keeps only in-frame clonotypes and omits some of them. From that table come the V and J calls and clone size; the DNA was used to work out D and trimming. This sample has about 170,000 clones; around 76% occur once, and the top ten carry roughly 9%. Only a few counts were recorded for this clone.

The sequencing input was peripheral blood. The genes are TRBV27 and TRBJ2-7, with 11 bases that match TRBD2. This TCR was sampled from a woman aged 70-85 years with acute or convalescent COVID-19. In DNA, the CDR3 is TGTGCCAGCAGATCCCGACTAGCGGGATCCTACGAGCAGTACTTC. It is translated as CASRSRLAGSYEQYF.